This T cell receptor (beta chain) was recorded in a study of blood T cell repertoires in COVID-19. Per germline, CDR1 SGHNT and CDR2 YYREEE (reference sequence). CDR3 length: 16 amino acids. Trimming cost V 4 bases and J 5 bases, with 20 bases left between them. Clones were read by immunoSEQ multiplex PCR, and TCRdb kept only the in-frame ones, dropping some. The data show fewer than 200,000 clones, roughly 86% seen once. Material for sequencing was PBMCs or T cells enriched from blood (not recorded which). This clonotype was sampled from a middle-aged woman in a cohort exposed to, infected with or recovered from COVID-19 (not recorded which). The V and J genes are TRBV5-4 and TRBJ2-3, with no clear D. This CDR3 is CASSATGSLTGDTQYF. The CDR3 DNA follows: TGTGCCAGCAGCGCGACCGGGTCCCTTACGGGAGATACGCAGTATTTT.